This entry describes one T cell receptor (beta chain). Its antigen is as yet unknown. Germline CDR1 reads MNHNS; CDR2 reads SASEGT. V was shortened by 1 base and J by 5 bases, with 14 bases between the two germline ends. The CDR3 is 15 residues long. Produced via immunoSEQ multiplex PCR; TCRdb's table is partial and in-frame only. This repertoire shows under 100,000 clones, approximately 80% found once; its top ten account for 0.75% to 0.85%. The data were taken from a study of graft-versus-host responses after intestinal transplantation. The clonotype comes from a human donor who received an intestinal transplant. Here the sequenced sample was unstimulated CD4+ T cells sorted from spleen or lymph node cells, taken before intestinal transplant. The chain carries TRBV6-1 and TRBJ2-5; D is unresolved. CDR3: CASSEVGRRPETQYF. As DNA, the CDR3 is TGTGCCAGCAGTGAAGTCGGTAGGAGACCGGAGACCCAGTACTTC.